One and the same sample provided the 18 T cell receptor beta chains below, sequenced in a study of early T cells in non-severe SARS-CoV-2 infection. TCRdb re-derived calls from the 5' RACE reads in MiXCR, one entry per CDR3 protein. The sample has tens of thousands of distinct CDR3 sequences, about 8.9% seen once; the top ten hold 15% to 20%. The sequenced sample consisted of whole blood. These receptors all stem from an adult who was a healthcare worker with PCR-confirmed SARS-CoV-2 infection or an uninfected control (not recorded which).

This clonotype showed up many times. The chain combines TRBV20-1 with TRBJ2-2; no clear D. Germline V gives CDR1 DFQATT, CDR2 SNEGSKA (reference sequence). Trimming removed 6 bases at V and 7 bases at J, with 9 bases between. This CDR3 region has 11 residues. The CDR3 DNA sequence: TGCAGTGCCATACGTAACGGGGAGCTGTTTTTT. Translating gives CSAIRNGELFF.

The chain combines TRBV11-2 with TRBJ2-1; 7 bases map to TRBD2. The CDR3 covers 15 residues. Germline values: CDR1 SGHAT, CDR2 FQNNGV. V lost 5 bases, J lost 8 bases, and 12 bases stayed unmatched. CDR3 sequence (DNA): TGTGCCAGCAGCCCGCGACTAGCTTCGTACCATGAGCAGTTCTTC. Translating gives CASSPRLASYHEQFF.

Comments on this clonotype: Being one base from a much bigger clone, this may be a read error. The chain uses TRBV20-1 and TRBJ2-3; TRBD2 matches at 12 bases. This CDR3 has 15 amino acids. Per the germline V gene, CDR1 is DFQATT and CDR2 is SNEGSKA (reference sequence). CDR3: CGASLLAGGADTQYF. In DNA, the CDR3 is TGCGGTGCTTCCTTGCTAGCGGGAGGGGCAGATACGCAGTATTTT.

This chain connects TRBV28 to TRBJ1-4; weak D call: TRBD1 (6 bases). The CDR3 loop spans 13 amino acids. Germline CDR1 MDHEN, CDR2 SYDVKM. Trimming removed 3 bases from V and 8 bases from J, with 10 bases in between. CDR3 in amino acids: CASSFGGGEKLFF. In DNA, the CDR3 is TGTGCCAGCAGTTTCGGTGGGGGCGAAAAACTGTTTTTT.

This clonotype was observed many times. The chain carries TRBV7-2 and TRBJ2-1; 8 bases fit TRBD2. The trim removed 5 bases at V and 13 bases at J, leaving 10 bases unmatched. Germline V CDR1 and CDR2: SGHTA, FQGNSA. The CDR3 runs to 13 residues. The CDR3 DNA sequence: TGTGCCAGCAGCCCTCCCGGACTAGCACTTCAGTTCTTC. As protein: CASSPPGLALQFF.

The sample holds many counts of this clonotype. This chain uses TRBV29-1 with TRBJ2-1; the match to TRBD2 covers 14 bases. The CDR3 totals 16 residues. Germline assignment: CDR1 SQVTM and CDR2 ANQGSEA. Trimming cost V 4 bases and J 2 bases; bases outside gene matches: 4. The CDR3 protein is CSVVGLAGVPYNEQFF. The CDR3 DNA reads TGCAGCGTTGTGGGACTAGCGGGAGTTCCCTACAATGAGCAGTTCTTC.

The sample holds many counts of this clonotype. The chain uses TRBV6-6 and TRBJ1-2, with D possibly being TRBD1 (5 bases). Germline V lookup: CDR1 MNHNY, CDR2 SVGAGI (reference sequence). The CDR3 loop spans 16 amino acids. V gave up 0 bases and J gave up 4 bases, with 15 bases separating them. CDR3 residues: CASSYSQTDTSYGYTF. The CDR3 nucleotides are TGTGCCAGCAGTTACTCCCAAACGGACACTAGCTATGGCTACACCTTC.

The chain uses TRBV20-1 and TRBJ2-1; D remains unclear. This CDR3 comprises 15 residues. Trimming removed 3 bases at V and 1 base at J, with 13 bases between. Germline values: CDR1 DFQATT, CDR2 SNEGSKA (reference sequence). CDR3 protein: CSASFLRNSYNEQFF. DNA of the CDR3: TGCAGTGCTAGCTTTTTGAGGAATTCCTACAATGAGCAGTTCTTC.

CDR3 nucleotide sequence: TGCGCCAGCAGCTTGAGGCGGGATTATGGCTACACCTTC. Protein product: CASSLRRDYGYTF. V is TRBV5-1 and J is TRBJ1-2; no clear D. Trimming took off 1 base at V and 5 bases at J, with 9 bases between the two ends. Per the germline V gene, CDR1 is SGHRS and CDR2 is YFSETQ. This CDR3 contains 13 residues.

This clonotype was counted a few times. The chain has TRBV18 and TRBJ2-7, with 7 nucleotides matching TRBD1. CDR1 and CDR2 (germline): KGHSH, LQKENI. The length of the CDR3 is 14 residues. V lost 4 bases and J lost 2; bases outside the gene matches: 5. The CDR3 spells CASSREQGAYEQYF. The CDR3 DNA reads as TGTGCCAGCTCACGGGAGCAGGGGGCCTACGAGCAGTACTTC.

The J gene is TRBJ2-7, the V gene TRBV20-1; D not certain. CDR3 size: 14 residues. CDR1 DFQATT and CDR2 SNEGSKA come from the germline V gene (reference sequence). V was trimmed by 2 bases and J by 3 bases, leaving 14 bases between them. The chain's CDR3 is CSARRQDQYYEQYF. In nucleotides, the CDR3 is TGCAGTGCTAGAAGGCAGGACCAATACTACGAGCAGTACTTC.

This clonotype was found a few times. This chain joins TRBV18 and TRBJ2-5; no reliable D call. This CDR3 is built from 13 residues. The germline gives CDR1 KGHSH, CDR2 LQKENI. V was cut by 4 bases and J by 5 bases, with 11 bases left in between. CDR3 sequence (DNA): TGTGCCAGCTCACTATACAAGGAGGAGACCCAGTACTTC. Amino acids: CASSLYKEETQYF.

This clonotype was picked up many times. The CDR3, as DNA: TGTGCCAGCAGTTTAATGGGCGCTAGCGGCACCTTGGGGGAGCAGTACTTC. Its translation: CASSLMGASGTLGEQYF. This chain joins TRBV28 and TRBJ2-7, with 7 bases lining up with TRBD2. V was clipped by 2 bases and J by 7 bases; unmatched bases: 17. CDR3 length: 17 residues. Looked up from germline, CDR1 is MDHEN and CDR2 is SYDVKM. Drawing the rest from reference TRBV28 and TRBJ2-7, the complete variable domain is DVKVTQSSRYLVKRTGEKVFLECVQDMDHENMFWYRQDPGLGLRLIYFSYDVKMKEKGDIPEGYSVSREKKERFSLILESASTNQTSMYLCASSLMGASGTLGEQYFGPGTRLTVT.

This clonotype has at least ten counts. The chain combines TRBV7-6 with TRBJ2-1; 9 nucleotides align to TRBD1. V dropped 0 bases and J dropped 4; count of bases not matched to a gene: 7. Germline loops: CDR1 SGHVS, CDR2 FNYEAQ. The CDR3 covers 17 residues. CDR3 in amino acids: CASSLASGTGLYNEQFF. In DNA, the CDR3 is TGTGCCAGCAGCTTAGCCTCCGGGACAGGGTTATACAATGAGCAGTTCTTC.

This clonotype was counted a few times. The chain uses TRBV11-2 and TRBJ2-2; D gene unclear. CDR3 length: 14 amino acids. Between the trimmed V and J ends, which lost 5 bases and 6 bases, there was a span of 13 bases. CDR1 and CDR2 (germline): SGHAT, FQNNGV. The CDR3 region has the DNA TGTGCCAGCAGCCCCCGGTTGGGCTCCGGGGAGCTGTTTTTT. Amino acid sequence: CASSPRLGSGELFF. The variable domain in full, completed from reference TRBV11-2 and TRBJ2-2, reads EAGVAQSPRYKIIEKRQSVAFWCNPISGHATLYWYQQILGQGPKLLIQFQNNGVVDDSQLPKDRFSAERLKGVDSTLKIQPAKLEDSAVYLCASSPRLGSGELFFGEGSRLTVL.

This clonotype was counted many times. J is TRBJ1-5 and V is TRBV27; perhaps TRBD1 as D (5 bases). Germline CDR1 MNHEY, CDR2 SMNVEV (reference sequence). The CDR3 extends over 15 amino acids. Deletions cut 5 bases from V and 4 bases from J, with 15 bases between. The CDR3 reads CASSAKGERNQPQHF. The CDR3 DNA sequence: TGTGCCAGCAGTGCTAAAGGGGAGAGGAATCAGCCCCAGCATTTT.

The J gene is TRBJ2-3, the V gene TRBV7-8, with TRBD2 matching over 9 bases. Losses at the gene ends were 3 bases for V and 7 bases for J; bases not matched to a gene: 17. This CDR3 spans 18 amino acids. The germline V gene has CDR1 SGHVS and CDR2 FQNEAQ. The CDR3 here is CASSFVGGKSGRSHTQYF. For the CDR3, the DNA is TGTGCCAGCAGCTTTGTCGGCGGGAAAAGCGGGAGGAGCCATACGCAGTATTTT.

This clonotype was seen repeatedly, ten times or more. The chain employs TRBV12-5 and TRBJ2-1; 9 nucleotides agree with TRBD2. The ends lost 8 bases at V and 8 bases at J; junction bases unmatched: 10. Germline V gene sequence: CDR1 LGHNT, CDR2 FRNRAP. This CDR3 is built from 14 residues. CDR3 protein: CASSGLAGVDEQFF. As DNA, the CDR3 is TGTGCTAGTTCGGGCTTAGCGGGAGTTGATGAGCAGTTCTTC.